This T cell receptor beta chain was captured in a study of cytomegalovirus exposure and HLA in healthy donors. Study-wide background: Ancestry clustering placed around 80% of approximately 370 genotyped donors in the Caucasian-associated cluster.

Germline assignment: CDR1 SGHVS and CDR2 FQNEAQ. V was shortened by 3 bases and J by 5 bases, with 13 bases between the two germline ends. The CDR3 loop spans 14 amino acids. This clone was seen more than once but under ten times. Antigen: not known. Regarding the study as a whole: In vitro testing confirmed a few CMV-associated chains as specific for CMV antigens.

Vbeta (60) and Jbeta (13) primers were used in the PCR. Data came from immunoSEQ multiplex PCR; TCRdb stores just in-frame clones and leaves some out. This table has approximately 110,000 clones, roughly four fifths appearing once. This chain connects TRBV7-8 to TRBJ2-5, with a tentative D call TRBD1 (6 bases). This TCR came from a man between 25 and 39 years old in good health and CMV-seropositive. Sequencing was carried out using PBMCs. The CDR3 DNA is TGTGCCAGCAGCTTTTGGGGGCGAGGTGAGACCCAGTACTTC. Its protein is CASSFWGRGETQYF.